What follows describes a single T cell receptor beta chain. The antigen is not known. This sample was taken from a study of identical twins. TCRdb used MiXCR to reprocess the 5' RACE reads, holding one entry per CDR3 protein. The sample holds roughly 1.6 million distinct CDR3 sequences, roughly 35% seen once. General observations from the study: Models came in too low on out-of-frame TCR alpha sharing in monozygotic twins. Weaker excess sharing between twins was seen in beta out-of-frame sequences.

Among all donors, each was a healthy Caucasian. The receptor was derived from a newborn girl in good health. The sample taken for sequencing was cord blood.

CDR3 in DNA: TGCAGTGCTAGGGTGGGGTCACAAGAGACCCAGTTCTTC. It encodes CSARVGSQETQFF. The genes are TRBV20-1 and TRBJ2-5; the D is unclear. The end of the DNA fits TRBJ2-1 better, so the J call may be wrong. Per germline, CDR1 DFQATT and CDR2 SNEGSKA (reference sequence). The CDR3 runs to 13 residues.